These 16 T cell receptor beta chains were sequenced from one sample in a study of shared clonotypes between healthy human individuals. The repertoire was sequenced with immunoSEQ multiplex PCR; TCRdb's copy has only in-frame clones and lacks some. The data hold 740,000 or so clones, with 73% observed a single time. Sequenced input: memory CD4+ T cells sorted from blood. Subset reported: CD45RA-negative fraction. The receptors shown here come from a woman aged 25 to 45 in good health.

Concerning this clone: At the DNA level, this CDR3 is encoded by other sequences in the same sample as well. This chain links TRBV20-1 with TRBJ1-1; unclear D gene. Germline values: CDR1 DFQATT, CDR2 SNEGSKA (reference sequence). The CDR3 has 11 residues. Trimming pared 5 bases from V and 2 bases from J, leaving 6 bases between. DNA for the CDR3: TGCAGTGCTTCCACTAACACTGAAGCTTTCTTT. Translated: CSASTNTEAFF.

The J gene is TRBJ2-5, the V gene TRBV11-1; D gene ambiguous. The V gene lost 6 bases and the J gene lost 0 bases, with 17 bases spanning the gap. The CDR3 length is 16 residues. CDR1 and CDR2 (germline): SGHAT, FQDESV (reference sequence). The CDR3 is CASSQGGVGYQETQYF. Written as DNA, the CDR3 is TGTGCCAGCAGTCAAGGCGGAGTAGGGTACCAAGAGACCCAGTACTTC.

J is TRBJ2-5 and V is TRBV11-2; 7 bases agree with TRBD1. Germline CDR1 SGHAT, CDR2 FQNNGV. The CDR3 sequence is 15 residues long. Germline trimming cut 3 bases from V and 2 bases from J; bases unmatched to any gene: 6. DNA for the CDR3: TGTGCCAGCAGCTTTGCCAGGGGGATTCAAGAGACCCAGTACTTC. Amino acid sequence: CASSFARGIQETQYF. The whole variable domain, remainder taken from reference TRBV11-2 and TRBJ2-5, is EAGVAQSPRYKIIEKRQSVAFWCNPISGHATLYWYQQILGQGPKLLIQFQNNGVVDDSQLPKDRFSAERLKGVDSTLKIQPAKLEDSAVYLCASSFARGIQETQYFGPGTRLLVL.

CDR3 in amino acids: CASSPNRQTYEQYF. The CDR3, as DNA: TGTGCCAGCAGCCCTAATAGGCAGACCTACGAGCAGTACTTC. V and J are TRBV7-9 and TRBJ2-7; no reliable D call. This CDR3 has 14 amino acids. Looked up from germline, CDR1 is SEHNR and CDR2 is FQNEAQ (reference sequence). Trimming cost V 5 bases and J 2 bases, with 13 bases left between them. Supplemented by reference TRBV7-9 and TRBJ2-7, the full variable domain reads DTGVSQNPRHKITKRGQNVTFRCDPISEHNRLYWYRQTLGQGPEFLTYFQNEAQLEKSRLLSDRFSAERPKGSFSTLEIQRTEQGDSAMYLCASSPNRQTYEQYFGPGTRLTVT.

The sample holds a few counts of this clone. The chain couples TRBV28 to TRBJ2-5; 8 bases align to TRBD1. The CDR3 runs to 16 residues. The germline V gene has CDR1 MDHEN and CDR2 SYDVKM. J lost 6 bases, V lost 7 bases, and 16 bases had no gene match. The CDR3 sequence is CASTQKHSGGGKTQYF. The CDR3 nucleotides read TGTGCCAGCACCCAGAAACATTCAGGGGGCGGGAAGACCCAGTACTTC.

On this clone: The junction and the germline gene differ at one end; a read error may be behind it. V and J are TRBV4-2 and TRBJ1-4, with D uncertain. Germline V lookup: CDR1 LGHNA, CDR2 YNFKEQ. The CDR3 totals 13 residues. The CDR3 bases are TGTGCCAGCAACCAACAAGAGAATGAAAAACTGTTTTTT. Protein: CASNQQENEKLFF.

This clone showed up just a few times. Here the CDR3 DNA reads TGTGCCAGCAGCTTAGCACCGGGGAACACCGGGGAGCTGTTTTTT. Protein: CASSLAPGNTGELFF. The chain employs TRBV7-8 and TRBJ2-2; D is unresolved. CDR1 and CDR2 from the germline V gene are SGHVS and FQNEAQ. This CDR3 region has 15 residues. The V and J ends lost 0 bases and 1 base respectively, with 6 bases between them.

This clone was found a few times. The CDR3 reads CASSKSTAPYGYTF. CDR3 in DNA: TGCGCCAGCAGCAAGAGTACCGCCCCTTATGGCTACACCTTC. The chain combines TRBV4-1 with TRBJ1-2; no firm D call. Germline V CDR1 and CDR2: MGHRA, YSYEKL. Trimming removed 5 bases at V and 5 bases at J, with 15 bases between. CDR3 length: 14 amino acids.

This sequence joins TRBV4-1 and TRBJ2-5; tentative D call: TRBD1 (5 bases). Germline assignment: CDR1 MGHRA and CDR2 YSYEKL. V was trimmed by 2 bases and J by 6 bases, leaving 13 bases between them. CDR3 length equals 14 residues. The chain's CDR3 is CASSQPSDSQTQYF. The CDR3 region has the DNA TGCGCCAGCAGCCAACCCTCCGACAGCCAGACCCAGTACTTC.

This rearrangement joins TRBV27 to TRBJ1-4; D is unresolved. Trimming pared 5 bases from V and 2 bases from J, leaving 12 bases between. The CDR3 runs 15 residues. The germline V gene encodes CDR1 MNHEY and CDR2 SMNVEV (reference sequence). CDR3 nucleotides: TGTGCCAGCAGTGTAACAGTTTTCACTAATGAAAAACTGTTTTTT. Encoded protein: CASSVTVFTNEKLFF.

The gene calls are TRBV5-1 and TRBJ2-2, with D possibly matching TRBD2 (5 bases). There are 18 residues in the CDR3. The V end lost 4 bases, the J end lost 1 base, and 20 bases lay between the germline ends. Per germline, CDR1 SGHRS and CDR2 YFSETQ. The CDR3 nucleotides are TGCGCCAGCAGCGGGCGCTCCAGGACTCGACAGAACACCGGGGAGCTGTTTTTT. Its translation is CASSGRSRTRQNTGELFF.

This clone was counted a single time. The V and J genes are TRBV15 and TRBJ1-2; D is possibly TRBD1 (5 bases). V was clipped by 0 bases and J by 5 bases, with 19 bases between them. The germline CDR1 and CDR2 sequences are LNHNV and YYDKDF (reference sequence). The CDR3 runs to 17 residues. CDR3: CATSRDAGDGVDYGYTF. For the CDR3, the DNA is TGTGCCACCAGCAGAGACGCTGGGGACGGCGTCGATTATGGCTACACCTTC.

To note about this clone: A read error may be the cause here, since a much bigger clone is one base away. This chain uses TRBV2 with TRBJ1-3; D remains ambiguous. V lost 6 bases to trimming and J lost 0 bases, with 3 bases between them. The CDR3 has 12 amino acids. CDR1 is SNHLY and CDR2 is FYNNEI in the germline V gene. CDR3 sequence (DNA): TGTGCCAGCAGGTACTCTGGAAACACCATATATTTT. Protein product: CASRYSGNTIYF. Full variable domain (rest looked up from reference TRBV2 and TRBJ1-3): EPEVTQTPSHQVTQMGQEVILRCVPISNHLYFYWYRQILGQKVEFLVSFYNNEISEKSEIFDDQFSVERPDGSNFTLKIRSTKLEDSAMYFCASRYSGNTIYFGEGSWLTVV.

The V gene is TRBV5-1, the J gene TRBJ2-1, with D possibly TRBD2 on 5 matching bases. Germline V lookup: CDR1 SGHRS, CDR2 YFSETQ. The CDR3 totals 15 residues. The V gene lost 0 bases and the J gene lost 4 bases, with 11 bases spanning the gap. The CDR3 is CASSLVSEQYNEQFF. The CDR3 DNA reads as TGCGCCAGCAGCTTGGTTAGCGAACAATACAATGAGCAGTTCTTC.

This clone occurred a few times. The chain recombines TRBV6-6 with TRBJ1-5, with D perhaps TRBD1 (6 bases). The CDR3 consists of 15 residues. Between the trimmed V and J ends, which lost 2 bases and 0 bases, there was a span of 8 bases. Germline CDR1 MNHNY, CDR2 SVGAGI (reference sequence). As DNA, the CDR3 is TGTGCCAGCAGTTACAAGGACAGTAGCAATCAGCCCCAGCATTTT. This translates into CASSYKDSSNQPQHF.

CDR3 nucleotides: TGTGCCAGCATTGGTCTCGGTCCGGGGGCCTACGAGCAGTACTTC. This gives the protein CASIGLGPGAYEQYF. V gene TRBV28 combines with J gene TRBJ2-7; a possible D gene is TRBD2 (6 bases). Germline loops: CDR1 MDHEN, CDR2 SYDVKM. The CDR3 totals 15 residues. V gave up 7 bases and J gave up 2 bases, with 18 bases separating them.